This T cell receptor (beta chain) was sequenced for a study of tissue T cells after allogeneic stem cell transplantation. The repertoire was sequenced with immunoSEQ multiplex PCR; TCRdb's copy has only in-frame clones and lacks some. Here the sample spans a few thousand clones, 45% to 50% being singletons. The CDR3 length is 13 residues. The ends lost 3 bases at V and 4 bases at J; junction bases unmatched: 1. Germline-derived CDR1 and CDR2 are KGHPV and FQNQEV (reference sequence). This clone was detected only a few times. Its antigen is still unknown. Mouse gene names apply. Sequencing ends 1 residue short of the CDR3 end; the germline J gene provides the rest. Broader study findings: Few T cell clones were shared across patients, but motif clusters showed tissue-specific shared signatures. Limitations included a small, clinically heterogeneous cohort and limited sampling depth.

Time point: mouse harvest day 14 after allogeneic transplant. Each mouse received 10^7 T-cell-depleted marrow cells plus 10^6 splenic CD5+ T cells by tail vein. This TCR was sampled from a female BALB/c mouse given C57BL/6 T cells with graft-versus-host disease after an allogeneic hematopoietic cell transplant. The sample comprised gut tissue. The chain employs TRBV26 and TRBJ2-5, with 7 nucleotides matching TRBD1. CDR3 amino acids: CASSLGQEDTQYF. The covered CDR3 bases are TGTGCCAGCAGTCTAGGACAGGAAGACACCCAGTAC.